These T cell receptor beta chains were read from a single sample in a study of blood T cell repertoires in COVID-19. Here immunoSEQ multiplex PCR was the method, and the copy in TCRdb shows in-frame clones only, minus some. This table has fewer than 250,000 clones, about 83% appearing once. Sequencing was performed on peripheral blood. These receptors came from a human donor in a cohort sampled during active COVID-19. The CDR3 runs from the conserved cysteine through the conserved F or W.

V	CDR3
TRBV19	CASRIASGGYNEQFF
TRBV28	CASTSDRGYEQYF
TRBV27	CASSSDLPGGETQYF
TRBV10-3	CAISQGSDNSPLHF
TRBV27	CASRKINYNEQFF
TRBV30	CAWRRSAGTEAFF
TRBV23-1	CASCSALHF
TRBV28	CASSLGGALTYYGYTF
TRBV3-1/TRBV3-2	CASSQPRQGRLAGVGETQYF
TRBV28	CASRPSLNSYEQYF
TRBV24-1	CATSDGVTSGTDTQYF
TRBV5-1	CASSLEGHRNSPLHF
TRBV6-6	CASRVETEAFF
TRBV6-5	CASRAGNLYEQYF
TRBV15	CATKLLTGTNNEQFF
TRBV28	CASTPPTVSSYNEQFF
TRBV19	CASSISGGADGYTF
TRBV11-2	CASSLLGTLNTEAFF
TRBV6-5	CASSSPSVSYNEQFF
TRBV7-2	CASSLGGPDPTLHF
TRBV7-3	CASSIRQGLLNEQYF
TRBV4-2	CASSPAPGGYTF
TRBV27	CASSLSVRLSAYNEQFF
TRBV6-6	CASSDRVYEQYF